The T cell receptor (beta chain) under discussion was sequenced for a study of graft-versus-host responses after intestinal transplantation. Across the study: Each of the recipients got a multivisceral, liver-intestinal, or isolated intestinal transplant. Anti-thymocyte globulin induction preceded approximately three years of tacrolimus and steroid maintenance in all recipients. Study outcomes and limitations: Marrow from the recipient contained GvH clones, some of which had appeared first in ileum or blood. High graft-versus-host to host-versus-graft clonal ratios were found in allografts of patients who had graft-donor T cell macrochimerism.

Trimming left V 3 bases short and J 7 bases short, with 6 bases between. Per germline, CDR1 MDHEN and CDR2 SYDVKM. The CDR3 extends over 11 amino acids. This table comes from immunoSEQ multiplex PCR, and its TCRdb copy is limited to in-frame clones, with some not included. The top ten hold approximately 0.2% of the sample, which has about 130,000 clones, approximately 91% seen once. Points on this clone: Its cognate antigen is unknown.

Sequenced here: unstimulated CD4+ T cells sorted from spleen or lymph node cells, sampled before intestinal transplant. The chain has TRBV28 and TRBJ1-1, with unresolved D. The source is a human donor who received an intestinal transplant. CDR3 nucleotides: TGTGCCAGCAGTTTTGGGTTTGAAGCTTTCTTT. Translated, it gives CASSFGFEAFF.